Following are 20 T cell receptor beta chains from one sample sequenced in a study of cytomegalovirus exposure and HLA in healthy donors. PCR employed 60 Vbeta and 13 Jbeta primers. Here immunoSEQ multiplex PCR was the method, and the copy in TCRdb shows in-frame clones only, minus some. The sample records 210,000 or so clones, around 83% being singletons. The sample taken for sequencing was PBMCs. Receptor source: a girl aged 5-17 years in good health and CMV-seronegative.

This clone was seen just once. This chain joins TRBV5-6 and TRBJ2-3, with 8 bases fitting TRBD2. The CDR3 is 19 residues long. V lost 4 bases and J lost 0; bases outside the gene matches: 16. Germline CDR1 reads SGHDT; CDR2 reads YYEEEE. The CDR3 protein is CASSPFWSLADPSTDTQYF. CDR3 sequence (DNA): TGTGCCAGCAGCCCTTTCTGGTCACTAGCGGATCCTAGCACAGATACGCAGTATTTT.

This rearrangement joins TRBV6-5 to TRBJ1-3; 7 positions match TRBD1. The germline V gene encodes CDR1 MNHEY and CDR2 SVGAGI. The V segment lost 3 bases and the J segment 4 bases; nucleotides outside the gene matches: 6. This CDR3 spans 15 amino acids. The CDR3 nucleotides are TGTGCCAGCAGTTATAGGGGGACAGCCGGAAACACCATATATTTT. Translated: CASSYRGTAGNTIYF.

The chain carries TRBV7-2 and TRBJ1-1; D may be TRBD1 (6 bases). This CDR3 is built from 14 residues. Germline loops: CDR1 SGHTA, CDR2 FQGNSA. V gave up 5 bases and J gave up 3 bases, with 13 bases separating them. Here the CDR3 DNA reads TGTGCCAGCAGCCCCCCAACAGGGCACACTGAAGCTTTCTTT. This translates into CASSPPTGHTEAFF.

The chain uses TRBV30 and TRBJ1-6; D possibly corresponds to TRBD1 (5 bases). CDR1 GTSNPN and CDR2 SVGIG come from the germline V gene (reference sequence). V was clipped by 3 bases and J by 14 bases, with 17 bases between them. The CDR3 extends over 13 amino acids. CDR3 amino acids: CAWRRDGVGALHF. CDR3 in DNA: TGTGCCTGGAGGCGGGATGGGGTAGGGGCCCTCCACTTT.

V usage is TRBV7-2 and J usage is TRBJ1-6; D not resolved. CDR3 length: 14 amino acids. V was pared by 7 bases and J by 7 bases, with 14 bases between. Germline V gene data show CDR1 as SGHTA and CDR2 as FQGNSA. CDR3 residues: CASILYGLNSPLHF. Here the CDR3 DNA reads TGTGCCAGCATCCTTTATGGACTGAATTCACCCCTCCACTTT.

The gene calls are TRBV6-6 and TRBJ2-5, with D tentatively TRBD1 (6 bases). The V gene's germline CDR1 is MNHNY and CDR2 SVGAGI (reference sequence). V was pared by 5 bases and J by 0 bases, with 10 bases between. The CDR3 contains 14 residues. This CDR3 is CASSITGNQETQYF. The CDR3 bases are TGTGCCAGCAGTATCACAGGGAACCAAGAGACCCAGTACTTC.

This chain joins TRBV4-2 and TRBJ2-1, with 13 bases matching TRBD2. The junction had 3 bases not matched to a gene; V was cut back by 4 bases and J by 3 bases. The CDR3 totals 16 residues. Germline V lookup: CDR1 LGHNA, CDR2 YNFKEQ. The CDR3 loop reads CASSRWTSGGYNEQFF. Here the CDR3 DNA reads TGTGCCAGCAGCCGCTGGACTAGCGGGGGCTACAATGAGCAGTTCTTC.

The rearrangement links TRBV7-9 to TRBJ1-3, with D tentatively TRBD1 (5 bases). The V and J ends lost 7 bases and 0 bases respectively, with 19 bases between them. CDR3 size: 17 residues. Per the germline V gene, CDR1 is SEHNR and CDR2 is FQNEAQ (reference sequence). The CDR3 loop reads CASTTARGDFSGNTIYF. The CDR3 DNA reads TGTGCCAGCACCACCGCCAGAGGGGACTTCTCTGGAAACACCATATATTTT. The full variable domain, completed using reference TRBV7-9 and TRBJ1-3, is DTGVSQNPRHKITKRGQNVTFRCDPISEHNRLYWYRQTLGQGPEFLTYFQNEAQLEKSRLLSDRFSAERPKGSFSTLEIQRTEQGDSAMYLCASTTARGDFSGNTIYFGEGSWLTVV.

This sequence joins TRBV6-6 and TRBJ1-2; D gene ambiguous. The CDR3 spans 13 residues. Germline V gene data show CDR1 as MNHNY and CDR2 as SVGAGI (reference sequence). The V end was cut by 7 bases, the J end by 1 base, with 10 bases between. In DNA, the CDR3 is TGTGCCAGCACCTCGCCAGTTAACTATGGCTACACCTTC. Protein sequence: CASTSPVNYGYTF.

This clone was counted a single time. CDR3 DNA: TGTGCCAGCAGCTTGGTAGGGGCCGTAGACGGCTACACCTTC. Translation gives CASSLVGAVDGYTF. The chain combines TRBV5-4 with TRBJ1-2; a possible D gene is TRBD1 (5 bases). V was pared by 0 bases and J by 8 bases, with 14 bases between. The CDR3 length is 14 residues. The V gene's germline CDR1 is SGHNT and CDR2 YYREEE (reference sequence). The full variable domain, rest sourced from reference TRBV5-4 and TRBJ1-2, is ETGVTQSPTHLIKTRGQQVTLRCSSQSGHNTVSWYQQALGQGPQFIFQYYREEENGRGNFPPRFSGLQFPNYSSELNVNALELDDSALYLCASSLVGAVDGYTFGSGTRLTVV.

The chain combines TRBV5-1 with TRBJ1-2, with D maybe TRBD1 (5 bases). Between the trimmed V and J ends, which lost 2 bases and 6 bases, there was a span of 8 bases. This CDR3 is built from 12 residues. Germline CDR1 is SGHRS and CDR2 is YFSETQ. The CDR3 reads CASSFPGNGYTF. In nucleotides, the CDR3 is TGCGCCAGCAGCTTTCCAGGGAATGGCTACACCTTC.

The chain couples TRBV4-1 to TRBJ2-2, with 8 bases lining up with TRBD2. V was clipped by 0 bases and J by 4 bases; unmatched bases: 7. The CDR3 is made up of 17 amino acids. The germline V gene has CDR1 MGHRA and CDR2 YSYEKL. The CDR3 here is CASSQDSGSGRTGELFF. In nucleotides, the CDR3 is TGCGCCAGCAGCCAAGACAGCGGGAGTGGACGCACCGGGGAGCTGTTTTTT.

The gene calls are TRBV2 and TRBJ2-1, with 9 bases lining up with TRBD1. Germline CDR1 and CDR2: SNHLY and FYNNEI. The CDR3 totals 13 residues. Trimming took 4 bases from V and 7 from J; bases not matched to a gene: 2. The CDR3 coding sequence is TGTGCCAGCAGTGGGGACAGGGCGAATGAGCAGTTCTTC. This codes for CASSGDRANEQFF.

Of note for this clone: Its ends do not fully match the called genes, so a read error is possible. The chain is built from TRBV25-1 and TRBJ1-3; D may be TRBD1 (5 bases). This CDR3 region has 13 residues. The germline V gene encodes CDR1 MGHDK and CDR2 SYGVNS. The CDR3 reads CASIAGPGDTIYF. CDR3 DNA sequence: TGTGCCAGCATAGCAGGGCCTGGAGACACCATATATTTT.

V gene TRBV6-5 combines with J gene TRBJ1-2; D may be TRBD1 (6 bases). Germline CDR1 MNHEY, CDR2 SVGAGI. Between the trimmed V and J ends, which lost 5 bases and 6 bases, there was a span of 13 bases. This CDR3 is built from 13 residues. The CDR3 loop reads CASSRPTGHGYTF. In DNA form, the CDR3 reads TGTGCCAGCAGTCGCCCGACAGGTCATGGCTACACCTTC.

This sequence joins TRBV7-2 and TRBJ1-3, with D tentatively TRBD1 (6 bases). The ends were cut back, 3 bases at V and 0 bases at J, with 12 bases in the middle. There are 16 residues in the CDR3. Germline lookup yields CDR1 SGHTA and CDR2 FQGNSA. The DNA of the CDR3 is TGTGCCAGCAGCTTCCCGACAGGATACTCTGGAAACACCATATATTTT. As protein: CASSFPTGYSGNTIYF.

Of note for this clone: Other DNA sequences of this sample code for an identical CDR3. The chain has TRBV28 and TRBJ2-7; TRBD2 matches 10 bases. J gave up 1 base and V 6 bases, and 6 bases lay outside the gene matches. The length of the CDR3 is 15 residues. In germline, CDR1 is MDHEN, CDR2 SYDVKM. The CDR3 sequence: CASSSRTSGSYEQYF. DNA of the CDR3: TGTGCCAGCAGCTCGCGGACTAGCGGTTCCTACGAGCAGTACTTC.

The gene calls are TRBV2 and TRBJ1-2, with TRBD1 identical over 7 bases. The ends lost 7 bases at V and 6 bases at J; junction bases unmatched: 8. The CDR3 covers 13 residues. Per germline, CDR1 SNHLY and CDR2 FYNNEI. The CDR3 sequence is CASTKQQGNGYTF. CDR3 coding DNA: TGTGCCAGCACAAAACAACAGGGGAATGGCTACACCTTC.

This chain connects TRBV7-4 to TRBJ1-3, with 10 bases aligning to TRBD1. V gave up 5 bases and J gave up 0 bases; unmatched junction bases: 13. The CDR3 extends over 19 amino acids. Germline V gene lookup returns CDR1 SGHVT and CDR2 SQSDAQ. CDR3 loop: CASSPRQGACPRSGNTIYF. DNA for the CDR3: TGTGCCAGCAGCCCTAGACAGGGGGCCTGCCCTCGCTCTGGAAACACCATATATTTT.

The rearrangement joins TRBV7-6 to TRBJ2-6, with 16 nucleotides matching TRBD2. This CDR3 has 22 amino acids. Losses at the gene ends were 5 bases for V and 0 bases for J; bases not matched to a gene: 13. Germline CDR1 and CDR2: SGHVS and FNYEAQ. As DNA, the CDR3 is TGTGCCAGCAGCCGAAAAATCGGGACTAGCGGGGGGGAAGGCTCTGGGGCCAACGTCCTGACTTTC. It encodes CASSRKIGTSGGEGSGANVLTF.